The entry below describes one T cell receptor (beta chain). This entry comes from a study of response to subunit inactivated influenza vaccine. MiXCR, applied by TCRdb to the RT-PCR reads, yields one record per CDR3 protein. The sample consists of about 540,000 distinct CDR3 sequences, roughly 23% of them appearing once. This CDR3 has 14 residues. Germline V lookup: CDR1 SNHLY, CDR2 FYNNEI. The V end was cut by 10 bases, the J end by 2 bases, with 17 bases between. This sample was shared with a second study, whose subject was T cells expressing NK-cell markers. That report notes: Generation of TCR beta cDNA was performed by 5'RACE template switching incorporating UMIs. Cells sorted as CD3+CD56+NKG2C+, CD3+CD56+NKG2C- and CD3+CD56-NKG2C+ T cells supplied the TCR beta repertoires. Seropositivity for HCMV was found in seven of the eight sequenced donors, with one seronegative.

The genes are TRBV2 and TRBJ1-1; tentatively, D is TRBD1 (6 bases). The sequence derives from a man aged 50 to 60 who received an inactivated influenza vaccine. The material was CD4+ T cells sorted from PBMCs, obtained about 11 days after vaccination. For the CDR3, the DNA is TGTGCCACCCGGCCAGGGGACCCTAACACTGAAGCTTTCTTT. Protein: CATRPGDPNTEAFF.